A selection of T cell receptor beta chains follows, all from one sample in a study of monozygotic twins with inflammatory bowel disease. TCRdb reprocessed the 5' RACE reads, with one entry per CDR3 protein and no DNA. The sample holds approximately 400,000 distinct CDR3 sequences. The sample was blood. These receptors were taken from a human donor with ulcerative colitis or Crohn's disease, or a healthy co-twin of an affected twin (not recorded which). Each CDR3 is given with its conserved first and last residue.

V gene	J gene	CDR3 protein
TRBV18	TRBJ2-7	CASSQGAGEQYF
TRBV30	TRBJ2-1	CALRGEPYNEQFF
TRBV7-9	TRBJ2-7	CASSYGLGIAYEQYF
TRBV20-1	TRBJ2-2	CSARVSRGPANTGELFF
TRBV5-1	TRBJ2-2	CASSFEDSGIVNTGELFF
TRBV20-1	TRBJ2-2	CSARTGGSTGELFF
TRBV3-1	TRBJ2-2	CASSPTLVGGELFF
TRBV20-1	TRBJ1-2	CSARARGSYGYTF
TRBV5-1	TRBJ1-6	CASCLQSAYNSPLHF
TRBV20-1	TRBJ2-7	CSASGREPYEQYF
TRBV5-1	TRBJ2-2	CASSPRTGGTGELFF
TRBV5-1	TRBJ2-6	CASSLATGTGANVLTF
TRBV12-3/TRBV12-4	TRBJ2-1	CASSLGTSIIEQFF
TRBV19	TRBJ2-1	CASKAWVEPSDNEQFF
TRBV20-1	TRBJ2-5	CSAQIRTQETQYF
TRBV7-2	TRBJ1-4	CASSPQSRRDEKLFF
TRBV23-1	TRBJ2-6	CASSRSIVGVRSGANVLTF
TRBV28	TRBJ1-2	CASRPGTAATYGYTF
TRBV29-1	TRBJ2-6	CSVVVAGANVLTF
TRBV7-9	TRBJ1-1	CASSPDRDATEAFF
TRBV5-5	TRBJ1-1	CASSFHQKNTEAFF
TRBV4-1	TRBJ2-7	CASSQDRGAYEQYF
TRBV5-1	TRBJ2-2	CASSRVAGATGELFF
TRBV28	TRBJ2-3	CASTGRPTDTQYF
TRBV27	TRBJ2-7	CASSRSGGYEQYF
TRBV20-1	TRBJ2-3	CSAPWGLETSTDTQYF
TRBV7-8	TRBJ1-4	CASSFHRDRGFHINEKLFF
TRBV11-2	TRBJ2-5	CASSLAVRGRLRETQYF
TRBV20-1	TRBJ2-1	CSARSHAGVGEQFF
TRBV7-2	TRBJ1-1	CASSLDPVMNTEAFF
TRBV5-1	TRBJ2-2	CASSLLWSRVAGELFF
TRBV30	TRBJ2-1	CAWSGSGRMEQFF
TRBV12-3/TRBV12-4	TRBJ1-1	CASSPNAATEAFF
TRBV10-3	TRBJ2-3	CAIKWATDTTDTQYF
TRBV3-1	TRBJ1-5	CASSRRDSPNQPQHF
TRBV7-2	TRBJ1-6	CASSREPSSYNSPLHF
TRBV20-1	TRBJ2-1	CSSGQGVFNEQFF
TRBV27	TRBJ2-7	CASSPGTGVKSEQYF
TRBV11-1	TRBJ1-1	CASSASGTSTALNTEAFF
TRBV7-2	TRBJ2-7	CASSLEEVEQYF
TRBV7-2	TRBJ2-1	CASSLEGTGTYFF
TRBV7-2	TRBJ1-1	CASSLEAGGFNTEAFF
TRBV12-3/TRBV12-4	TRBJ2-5	CASSRPPDIRFQETQYF
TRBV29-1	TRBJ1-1	CSVDMAGAGYEAFF
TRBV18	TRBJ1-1	CASSLRLNENTEAFF
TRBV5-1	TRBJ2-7	CASSLMGVSSSYEQYF
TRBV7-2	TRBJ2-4	CASSPGQGVAIQYF
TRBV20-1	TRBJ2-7	CSARGSTSGLLYEQYF
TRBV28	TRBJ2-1	CASSLGRAPRSNEQFF
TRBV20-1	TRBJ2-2	CSAPRRGWTGELFF
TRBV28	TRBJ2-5	CASLTSTGHFETQYF
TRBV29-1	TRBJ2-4	CSVAGKGDGAKNIQYF
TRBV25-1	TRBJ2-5	CASSPWETQYF